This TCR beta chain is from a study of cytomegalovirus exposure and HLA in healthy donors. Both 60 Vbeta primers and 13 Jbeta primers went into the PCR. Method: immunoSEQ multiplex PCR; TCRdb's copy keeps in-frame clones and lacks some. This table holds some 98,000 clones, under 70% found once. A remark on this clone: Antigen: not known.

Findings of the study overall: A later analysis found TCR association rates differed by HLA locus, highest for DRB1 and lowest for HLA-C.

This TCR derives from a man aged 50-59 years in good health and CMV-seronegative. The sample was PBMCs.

CDR3: CALTSGGAVETQYF. For the CDR3, the DNA is TGTGCCCTTACGTCGGGGGGGGCCGTGGAGACCCAGTACTTC. The chain has TRBV7-9 and TRBJ2-5; 8 nucleotides match TRBD2. The CDR3 spans 14 residues. Germline lookup yields CDR1 SEHNR and CDR2 FQNEAQ (reference sequence). Trimming removed 11 bases from V and 5 bases from J; junction bases left unmatched: 13.